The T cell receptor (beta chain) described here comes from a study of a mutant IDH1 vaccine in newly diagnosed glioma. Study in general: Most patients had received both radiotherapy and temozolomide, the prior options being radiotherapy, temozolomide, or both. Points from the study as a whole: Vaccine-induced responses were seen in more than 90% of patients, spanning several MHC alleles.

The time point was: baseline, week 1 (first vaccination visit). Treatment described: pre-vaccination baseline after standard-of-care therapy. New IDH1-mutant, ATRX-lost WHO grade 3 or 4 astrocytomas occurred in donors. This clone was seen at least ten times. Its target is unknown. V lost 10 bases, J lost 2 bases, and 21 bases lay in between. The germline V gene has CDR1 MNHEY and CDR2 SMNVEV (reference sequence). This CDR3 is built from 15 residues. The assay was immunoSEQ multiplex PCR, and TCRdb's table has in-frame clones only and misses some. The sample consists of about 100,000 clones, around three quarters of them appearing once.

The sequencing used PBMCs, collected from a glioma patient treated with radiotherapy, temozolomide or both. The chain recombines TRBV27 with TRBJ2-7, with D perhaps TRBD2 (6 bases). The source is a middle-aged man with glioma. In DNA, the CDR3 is TGTGCCAACCCCCTCACCGGGAGTACCCCCTACGAGCAGTACTTC. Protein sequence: CANPLTGSTPYEQYF.